The rows below give T cell receptor beta chains drawn from one sample of a study of T-cell memory formation after mild COVID-19. TCRdb processed the 5' RACE reads anew with MiXCR; each CDR3 protein has one entry. The sample consists of under 700,000 distinct CDR3 sequences, 20% of them appearing once. Material: PBMCs or a T cell subset sorted from them (not recorded which). The source of these receptors is an adult woman who had mild COVID-19 (a few samples of this study predate the infection). Cell type and time point are not known. Each CDR3 is given with its conserved first and last residue. A D gene is named only where the DNA matches it firmly. Size values are once, few and many counts, or a class for expanded clones, and some rows have none.

D gene,clone size,J gene,V gene,CDR3 DNA,CDR3 protein
TRBD2,-,TRBJ2-7,TRBV29-1,TGCAGCGTTGAAGGACTAGCGGGGGGTTACGAGCAGTACTTC,CSVEGLAGGYEQYF
TRBD1,-,TRBJ2-7,TRBV2,TGTGCCAGCAGTGGTAGGGGGCACTACGAGCAGTACTTC,CASSGRGHYEQYF
-,-,TRBJ1-6,TRBV7-9,TGTGCCAGCAGCCCAGCCCAGGGGACTAATTCACCCCTCCACTTT,CASSPAQGTNSPLHF
TRBD2,-,TRBJ2-1,TRBV24-1,TGTGCCACCAGTGATTCAGCGGGAGGGCCCGATGGGGCTGAGCAGTTCTTC,CATSDSAGGPDGAEQFF
TRBD2,-,TRBJ2-4,TRBV10-3,TGTGCCACCAAAAACGAGAGGGAGGGTGGGCACATTCAGTACTTC,CATKNEREGGHIQYF
-,-,TRBJ2-5,TRBV24-1,TGTGCCACCAGTGATAAGGGCATCGACAGAGAGACCCAGTACTTC,CATSDKGIDRETQYF
-,few,TRBJ2-5,TRBV25-1,TGTGCCAGCAGTGAATTTGGCGGGTTGACCCAGTACTTC,CASSEFGGLTQYF
-,few,TRBJ1-6,TRBV5-1,TGCGCCAGCAGCCTAACGACAGAACCTCGTCCCCTCCACTTT,CASSLTTEPRPLHF
TRBD1,few,TRBJ1-4,TRBV15,TGTGCCACCAGCATCCCGGGGACAGGGAGGGAAAAACTGTTTTTT,CATSIPGTGREKLFF
-,-,TRBJ1-1,TRBV5-1,TGCGCCAGCAGCTTGGATGGCTACTCGAACACTGAAGCTTTCTTT,CASSLDGYSNTEAFF
-,-,TRBJ2-5,TRBV7-7,TGTGCTAGCAGCCTCCGGGACGTGGAAGAGACCCAGTACTTC,CASSLRDVEETQYF
-,-,TRBJ1-6,TRBV4-1,TGCGCCAGCAGACAAGAGAGTACAGGCGCTACCAATTCACCCCTCCACTTT,CASRQESTGATNSPLHF
-,-,TRBJ1-1,TRBV2,TGTGCCAGCAAGGAAGGTTGGAACACTGAAGCTTTCTTT,CASKEGWNTEAFF
-,-,TRBJ2-6,TRBV23-1,TGCGCCAGCAGTCAAGGGTTCGAAGGTTCTGGGGCCAACGTCCTGACTTTC,CASSQGFEGSGANVLTF
TRBD2,-,TRBJ2-7,TRBV6-2/TRBV6-3,TGTGCCAGCAGTGGAACTCCGGGGGGGGAGCAGTACTTC,CASSGTPGGEQYF
-,-,TRBJ1-6,TRBV12-3/TRBV12-4,TGTGCCAGCAGTCGTGGCGGGGGACCCCTCCACTTT,CASSRGGGPLHF
TRBD2,-,TRBJ2-5,TRBV27,TGTGCCAGCAGTTTTTTTAGCGGGAACCAAGAGACCCAGTACTTC,CASSFFSGNQETQYF
-,-,TRBJ1-1,TRBV4-1,TGCGCCAGCAGCCAAGCGCTTCGTCAACCGAACACTGAAGCTTTCTTT,CASSQALRQPNTEAFF
TRBD1,-,TRBJ2-7,TRBV7-9,TGTGCCAGCAGCCGACAGGGGGTCGAGCAGTACTTC,CASSRQGVEQYF
-,-,TRBJ2-2,TRBV10-2,TGCGCCAGCAGTGAGCCAGGGACCACCGGGGAGCTGTTTTTT,CASSEPGTTGELFF
-,few,TRBJ2-1,TRBV6-1,TGTGCCAGCAGTCGAGGGGGGGGCGCGTCGTACAATGAGCAGTTCTTC,CASSRGGGASYNEQFF
TRBD2,few,TRBJ2-1,TRBV11-3,TGTGCCAGCAGCTTAGCCCCGGGACTAGCGGGACGTTACTCCTACAATGAGCAGTTCTTC,CASSLAPGLAGRYSYNEQFF
TRBD1,-,TRBJ2-7,TRBV29-1,TGCAGCGCCCTCCCGGACAGGGGGAGTTACGAGCAGTACTTC,CSALPDRGSYEQYF
-,few,TRBJ2-1,TRBV5-5,TGTGCCAGCAGCTTGAGTGCCGCCCCCGCTATGCAGTTCTTC,CASSLSAAPAMQFF
TRBD1,-,TRBJ2-1,TRBV7-9,TGTGCCAGCAGCTTATGGCAGGGGGTGATGAATGAGCAGTTCTTC,CASSLWQGVMNEQFF
-,few,TRBJ2-5,TRBV6-5,TGTGCCAGCCTTGACAGGTACCAAGAGACCCAGTACTTC,CASLDRYQETQYF
-,few,TRBJ2-3,TRBV20-1,TGCAGTGCTACCCGACGGGAATCCACAGATACGCAGTATTTT,CSATRRESTDTQYF
-,few,TRBJ2-6,TRBV6-2/TRBV6-3,TGTGCCAGCTATCCTTATCCTTCTGGGGCCAACGTCCTGACTTTC,CASYPYPSGANVLTF
TRBD2,few,TRBJ2-2,TRBV6-2/TRBV6-3,TGTGCCAGCAGGGGGACTAGCGGGAGTCCCGGGGAGCTGTTTTTT,CASRGTSGSPGELFF
TRBD1,-,TRBJ1-5,TRBV12-3/TRBV12-4,TGTGCCAGCGGGGGACAGGGGGCGAATCAGCCCCAGCATTTT,CASGGQGANQPQHF
-,-,TRBJ1-2,TRBV5-8,TGTGCCAGCAGGAATACCGGGGCATATGGCTACACCTTC,CASRNTGAYGYTF
-,-,TRBJ2-6,TRBV12-3/TRBV12-4,TGTGCCAGCAGGGAAATTTCTGGGGCCAACGTCCTGACTTTC,CASREISGANVLTF
TRBD1,-,TRBJ2-2,TRBV6-5,TGTGCCAGCAGTTACGAGACAGGGGATAACACCGGGGAGCTGTTTTTT,CASSYETGDNTGELFF
-,-,TRBJ1-1,TRBV12-3/TRBV12-4,TGTGCCAGCAGTTTAGCGGCCCGGGAAGCTTTCTTT,CASSLAAREAFF
-,few,TRBJ2-3,TRBV20-1,TGCAGTGCTAGACCTTCGGGAGACCTTGGGACAGATACGCAGTATTTT,CSARPSGDLGTDTQYF
TRBD1,few,TRBJ2-7,TRBV6-6,TGTGCCAGCGAGACAGGGAACGAGCAGTACTTC,CASETGNEQYF
TRBD1,few,TRBJ1-1,TRBV3-1,TGTGCCAGCAGTTTGGGGACAGGTGTCGCTGAAGCTTTCTTT,CASSLGTGVAEAFF
-,-,TRBJ1-6,TRBV21-1,TGTGCCAGCAGCAAAGTTGTAGGCACAGGGCATAATTCACCCCTCCACTTT,CASSKVVGTGHNSPLHF
TRBD2,few,TRBJ2-3,TRBV7-8,TGTGCCAGCAGGCCCCTCGAGCGGGACACAGATACGCAGTATTTT,CASRPLERDTDTQYF
-,-,TRBJ1-2,TRBV7-9,TGTGCCAGCAGCTTAGGGGCCCTCCGGGAGCATGGCTACACCTTC,CASSLGALREHGYTF
-,once,TRBJ1-1,TRBV18,TGTGCCAGCTCACCTCTTGCTGCGGACACTGAAGCTTTCTTT,CASSPLAADTEAFF
TRBD2,few,TRBJ2-3,TRBV7-9,TGTGCCAGCAGCTCGTGGGGCGGCGCGGGAGGCCCAGATACGCAGTATTTT,CASSSWGGAGGPDTQYF
TRBD1,-,TRBJ1-1,TRBV20-1,TGCAGTGCTAGGGCGCTGGCGACAGGGGTGACTGAAGCTTTCTTT,CSARALATGVTEAFF
-,-,TRBJ1-1,TRBV6-5,TGTGCCAGCAGTTACTCGAGGGTGGGGGGCACTGAAGCTTTCTTT,CASSYSRVGGTEAFF
-,many,TRBJ2-5,TRBV7-3,TGTGCCAGCAGCTTTGGACCCCAAGAGACCCAGTACTTC,CASSFGPQETQYF
-,few,TRBJ2-2,TRBV2,TGTGCCAGCGACAGCAACACCGGGGAGCTGTTTTTT,CASDSNTGELFF
TRBD2,few,TRBJ2-6,TRBV12-3/TRBV12-4,TGTGCCAGCAGTGACCCACTAGCGGGAGAATACGGGGCCAACGTCCTGACTTTC,CASSDPLAGEYGANVLTF
TRBD2,few,TRBJ2-7,TRBV4-1,TGCGCCAGCAGCCATCTAGCGGGCGGCTCCTACGAGCAGTACTTC,CASSHLAGGSYEQYF
-,-,TRBJ2-2,TRBV24-1,TGTGCCACCACCGGCCGGAGCGGACGAGGTAACACCGGGGAGCTGTTTTTT,CATTGRSGRGNTGELFF
-,few,TRBJ2-7,TRBV7-2,TGTGCCAGCAGCTTGGCGCGAGCCCTCACTCTCCACGAGCAGTACTTC,CASSLARALTLHEQYF
-,medium-sized,TRBJ2-2,TRBV5-5,TGTGCCAGCAGCTTGGGCCCGGAGCTGTTTTTT,CASSLGPELFF
TRBD1,-,TRBJ2-1,TRBV5-1,TGCGCCAGCAGCTTGGGGGACAGGGTTCGACACAATGAGCAGTTCTTC,CASSLGDRVRHNEQFF
-,-,TRBJ1-2,TRBV3-1,TGTGCCAGCAGCCAAGCAGAGGTTGGCTACACCTTC,CASSQAEVGYTF
TRBD2,few,TRBJ2-5,TRBV6-5,TGTGCCAGCAGAATAGCGGGGCCCCGGGAGACCCAGTACTTC,CASRIAGPRETQYF
-,-,TRBJ2-1,TRBV30,TGTGCCTGGAGTCGGACGGGAAGGTCCTCCGAGCAGTTCTTC,CAWSRTGRSSEQFF
-,few,TRBJ1-2,TRBV29-1,TGCAGCGTTGATGACAGACTATGGATCACCTTC,CSVDDRLWITF
-,-,TRBJ1-2,TRBV5-5,TGTGCCAGCAGCTTCCCAGGACCCTACACCTTC,CASSFPGPYTF
-,many,TRBJ2-1,TRBV21-1,TGTGCCAGCAGCAAAGTAGGCGGCGGGCGGGAGGAAATCTACAATGAGCAGTTCTTC,CASSKVGGGREEIYNEQFF
-,-,TRBJ2-7,TRBV7-3,TGTGCCAGCAGCTTAATGGGCACCTACGAGCAGTACTTC,CASSLMGTYEQYF
TRBD1,-,TRBJ2-3,TRBV7-8,TGTGCCAGCAGCCTGGACCGACAGGGAGATACGCAGTATTTT,CASSLDRQGDTQYF